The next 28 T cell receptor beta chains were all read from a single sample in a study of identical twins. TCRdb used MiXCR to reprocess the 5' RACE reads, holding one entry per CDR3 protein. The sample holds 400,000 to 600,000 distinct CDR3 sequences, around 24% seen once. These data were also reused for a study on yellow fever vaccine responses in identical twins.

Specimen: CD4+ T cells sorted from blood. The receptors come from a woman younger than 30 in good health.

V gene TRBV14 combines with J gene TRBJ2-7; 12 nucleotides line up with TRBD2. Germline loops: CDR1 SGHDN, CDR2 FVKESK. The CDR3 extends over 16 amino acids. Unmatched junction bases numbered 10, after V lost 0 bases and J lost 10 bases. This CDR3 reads CASSQDHGLAGGPQYV. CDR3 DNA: TGTGCCAGCAGCCAAGATCATGGGCTAGCGGGGGGGCCCCAGTACGTC.

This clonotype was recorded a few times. CDR3 protein: CASSLRQGAWDEQFF. Here the CDR3 DNA reads TGTGCCAGCAGCTTGAGGCAGGGGGCTTGGGATGAGCAGTTCTTC. V and J are TRBV5-5 and TRBJ2-1; 8 nucleotides line up with TRBD1. J was trimmed by 8 bases and V by 1 base; bases with no gene match: 8. Germline CDR1 is SGHKS and CDR2 is YYEKEE (reference sequence). The CDR3 loop spans 15 amino acids.

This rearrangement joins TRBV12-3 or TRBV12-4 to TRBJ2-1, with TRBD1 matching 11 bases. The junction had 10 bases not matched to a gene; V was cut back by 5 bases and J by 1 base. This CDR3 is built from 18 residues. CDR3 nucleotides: TGTGCCAGCAGTCGGGACAGGGGGTTGGGTGGTTCCTACAATGAGCAGTTCTTC. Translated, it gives CASSRDRGLGGSYNEQFF.

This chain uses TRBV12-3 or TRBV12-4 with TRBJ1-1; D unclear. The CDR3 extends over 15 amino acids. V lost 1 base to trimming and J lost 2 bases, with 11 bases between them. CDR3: CASSLGVSGNTEAFF. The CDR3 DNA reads TGTGCCAGCAGTTTAGGCGTTAGCGGTAACACTGAAGCTTTCTTT.

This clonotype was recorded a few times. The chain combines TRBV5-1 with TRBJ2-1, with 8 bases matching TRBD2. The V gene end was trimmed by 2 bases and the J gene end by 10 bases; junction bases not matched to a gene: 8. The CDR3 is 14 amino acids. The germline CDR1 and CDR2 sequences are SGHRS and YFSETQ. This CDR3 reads CASSFGGSGNEQFF. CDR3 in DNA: TGCGCCAGCAGCTTTGGGGGTAGCGGGAACGAGCAGTTCTTC. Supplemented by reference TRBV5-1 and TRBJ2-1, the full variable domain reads KAGVTQTPRYLIKTRGQQVTLSCSPISGHRSVSWYQQTPGQGLQFLFEYFSETQRNKGNFPGRFSGRQFSNSRSEMNVSTLELGDSALYLCASSFGGSGNEQFFGPGTRLTVL.

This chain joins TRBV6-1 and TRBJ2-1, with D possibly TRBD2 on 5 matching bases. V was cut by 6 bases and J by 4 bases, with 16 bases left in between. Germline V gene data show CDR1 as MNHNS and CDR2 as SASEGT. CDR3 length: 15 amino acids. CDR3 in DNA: TGTGCCAGCAGAAAGGGAGCGGATACGTACAATGAGCAGTTCTTC. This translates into CASRKGADTYNEQFF.

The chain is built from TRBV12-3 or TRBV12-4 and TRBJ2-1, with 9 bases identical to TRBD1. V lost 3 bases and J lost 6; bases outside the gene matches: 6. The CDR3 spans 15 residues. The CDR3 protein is CASSFVTGGLNEQFF. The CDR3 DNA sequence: TGTGCCAGCAGTTTCGTGACAGGGGGTCTCAATGAGCAGTTCTTC.

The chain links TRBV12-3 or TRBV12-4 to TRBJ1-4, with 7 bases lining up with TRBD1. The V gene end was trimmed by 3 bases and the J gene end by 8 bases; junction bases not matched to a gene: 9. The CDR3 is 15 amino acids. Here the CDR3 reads CASSFAGGMGEKLFF. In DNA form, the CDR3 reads TGTGCCAGCAGTTTTGCAGGGGGAATGGGAGAAAAACTGTTTTTT.

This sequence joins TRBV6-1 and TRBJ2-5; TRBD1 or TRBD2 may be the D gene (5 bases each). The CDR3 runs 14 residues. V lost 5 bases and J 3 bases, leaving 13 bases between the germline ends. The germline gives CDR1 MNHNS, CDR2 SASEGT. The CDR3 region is CASSRHGAEETQYF. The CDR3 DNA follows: TGTGCCAGCAGTCGCCACGGGGCCGAAGAGACCCAGTACTTC.

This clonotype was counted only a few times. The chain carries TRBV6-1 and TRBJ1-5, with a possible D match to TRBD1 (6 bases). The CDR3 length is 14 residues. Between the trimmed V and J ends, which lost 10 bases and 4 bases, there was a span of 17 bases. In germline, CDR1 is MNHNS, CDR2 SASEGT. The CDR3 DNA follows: TGTGCCACTTGGGGAGGGGGTTGGAATCAGCCCCAGCATTTT. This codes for CATWGGGWNQPQHF.

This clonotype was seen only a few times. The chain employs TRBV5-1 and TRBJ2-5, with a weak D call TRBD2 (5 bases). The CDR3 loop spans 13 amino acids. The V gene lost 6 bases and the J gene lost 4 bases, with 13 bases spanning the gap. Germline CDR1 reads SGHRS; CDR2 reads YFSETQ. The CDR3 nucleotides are TGCGCCAGCAACCGTCCGGGGATAGAGACCCAGTACTTC. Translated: CASNRPGIETQYF.

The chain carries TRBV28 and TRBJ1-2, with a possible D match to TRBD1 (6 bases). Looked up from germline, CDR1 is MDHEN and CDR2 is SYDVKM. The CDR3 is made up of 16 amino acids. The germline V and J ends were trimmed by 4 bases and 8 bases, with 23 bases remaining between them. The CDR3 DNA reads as TGTGCCAGCAGTTCTCTGAGTCAATGGACAGTCGGCGGCTACACCTTC. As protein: CASSSLSQWTVGGYTF.

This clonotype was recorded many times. CDR3 bases: TGTGCCAGCAGTCTTCAAGCGGGTTACTCCTACAATGAGCAGTTCTTC. Translating it yields CASSLQAGYSYNEQFF. The chain couples TRBV12-3 or TRBV12-4 to TRBJ2-1; D possibly corresponds to TRBD2 (6 bases). V lost 5 bases and J 0 bases, leaving 14 bases between the germline ends. This CDR3 is built from 16 residues.

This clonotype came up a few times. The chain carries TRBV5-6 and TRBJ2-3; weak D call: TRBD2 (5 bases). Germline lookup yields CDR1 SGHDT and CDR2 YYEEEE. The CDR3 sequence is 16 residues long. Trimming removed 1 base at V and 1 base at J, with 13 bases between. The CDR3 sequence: CASSLRRTGGTDTQYF. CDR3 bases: TGTGCCAGCAGCTTGCGAAGGACTGGTGGCACAGATACGCAGTATTTT.

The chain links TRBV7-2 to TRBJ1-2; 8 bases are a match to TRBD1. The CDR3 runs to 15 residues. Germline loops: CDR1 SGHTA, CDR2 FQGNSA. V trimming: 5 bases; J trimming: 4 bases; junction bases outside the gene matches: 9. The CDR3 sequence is CASSQSGGLGYGYTF. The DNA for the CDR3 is TGTGCCAGCAGCCAGTCAGGGGGCCTGGGCTATGGCTACACCTTC. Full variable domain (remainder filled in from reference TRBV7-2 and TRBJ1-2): GAGVSQSPSNKVTEKGKDVELRCDPISGHTALYWYRQSLGQGLEFLIYFQGNSAPDKSGLPSDRFSAERTGGSVSTLTIQRTQQEDSAVYLCASSQSGGLGYGYTFGSGTRLTVV.

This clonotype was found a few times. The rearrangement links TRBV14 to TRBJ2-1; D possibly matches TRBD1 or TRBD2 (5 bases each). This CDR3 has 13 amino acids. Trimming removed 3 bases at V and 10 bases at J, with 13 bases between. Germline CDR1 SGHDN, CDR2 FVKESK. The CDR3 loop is CASSQPGLREQFF. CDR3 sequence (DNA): TGTGCCAGCAGCCAGCCGGGGCTCAGGGAGCAGTTCTTC.

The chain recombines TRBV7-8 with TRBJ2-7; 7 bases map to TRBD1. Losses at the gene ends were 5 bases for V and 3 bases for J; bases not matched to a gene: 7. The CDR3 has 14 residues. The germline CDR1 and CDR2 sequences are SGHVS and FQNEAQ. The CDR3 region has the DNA TGTGCCAGCAGCCCAGACAGGGTTGTCTACGAGCAGTACTTC. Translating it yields CASSPDRVVYEQYF. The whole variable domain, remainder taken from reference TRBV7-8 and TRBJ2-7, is GAGVSQSPRYKVAKRGQDVALRCDPISGHVSLFWYQQALGQGPEFLTYFQNEAQLDKSGLPSDRFFAERPEGSVSTLKIQRTQQEDSAVYLCASSPDRVVYEQYFGPGTRLTVT.

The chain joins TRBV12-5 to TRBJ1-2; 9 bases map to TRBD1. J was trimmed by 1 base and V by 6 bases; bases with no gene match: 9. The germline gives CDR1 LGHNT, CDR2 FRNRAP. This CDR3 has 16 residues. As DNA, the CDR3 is TGTGCTAGTGGATCTGGGACAGGGAGAGATAACTATGGCTACACCTTC. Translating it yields CASGSGTGRDNYGYTF.

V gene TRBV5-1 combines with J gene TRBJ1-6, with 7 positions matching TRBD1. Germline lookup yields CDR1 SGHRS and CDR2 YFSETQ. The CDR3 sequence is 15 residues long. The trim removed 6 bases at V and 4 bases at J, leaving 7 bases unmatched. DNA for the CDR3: TGCGCCAGCACTCGGGACAGAAGTTATAATTCACCCCTCCACTTT. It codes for CASTRDRSYNSPLHF.

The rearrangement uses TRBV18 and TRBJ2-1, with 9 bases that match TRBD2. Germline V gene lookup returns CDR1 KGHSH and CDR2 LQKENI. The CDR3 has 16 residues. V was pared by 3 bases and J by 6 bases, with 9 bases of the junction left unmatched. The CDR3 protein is CASSPVAGGPVNEQFF. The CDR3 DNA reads TGTGCCAGCTCACCGGTGGCGGGAGGGCCAGTCAATGAGCAGTTCTTC.

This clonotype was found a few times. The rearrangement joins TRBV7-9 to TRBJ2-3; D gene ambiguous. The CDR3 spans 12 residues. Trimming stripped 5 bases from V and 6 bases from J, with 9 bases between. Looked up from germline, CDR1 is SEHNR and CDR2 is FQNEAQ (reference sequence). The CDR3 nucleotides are TGTGCCAGCAGCCCGTCCCCTGATACGCAGTATTTT. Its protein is CASSPSPDTQYF.

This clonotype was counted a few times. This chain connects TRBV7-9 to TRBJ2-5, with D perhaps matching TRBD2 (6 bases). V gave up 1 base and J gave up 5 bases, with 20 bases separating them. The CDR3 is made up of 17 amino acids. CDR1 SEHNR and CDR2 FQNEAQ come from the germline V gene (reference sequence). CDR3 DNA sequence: TGTGCCAGCAGCTTAGGTGGCGGGATGGGGAACAGGGAGACCCAGTACTTC. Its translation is CASSLGGGMGNRETQYF.

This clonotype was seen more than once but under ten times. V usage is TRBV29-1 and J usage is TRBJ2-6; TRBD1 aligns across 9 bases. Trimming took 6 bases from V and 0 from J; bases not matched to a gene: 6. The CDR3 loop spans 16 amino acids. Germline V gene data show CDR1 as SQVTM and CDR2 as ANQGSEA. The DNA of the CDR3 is TGCAGCGTCTCCGGGACAGGGCTCTCTGGGGCCAACGTCCTGACTTTC. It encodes CSVSGTGLSGANVLTF.

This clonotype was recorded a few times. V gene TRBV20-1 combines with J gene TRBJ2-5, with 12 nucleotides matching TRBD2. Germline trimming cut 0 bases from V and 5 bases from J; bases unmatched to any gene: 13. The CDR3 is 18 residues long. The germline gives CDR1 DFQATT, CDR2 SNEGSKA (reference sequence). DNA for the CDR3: TGCAGTGCTAGAGATTGGCGGCTAGCGGGGGGGCTCCGTGAGACCCAGTACTTC. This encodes CSARDWRLAGGLRETQYF.

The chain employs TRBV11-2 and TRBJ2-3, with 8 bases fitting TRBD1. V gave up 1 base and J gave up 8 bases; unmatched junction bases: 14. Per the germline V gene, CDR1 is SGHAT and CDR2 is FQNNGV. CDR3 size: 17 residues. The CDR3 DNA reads TGTGCCAGCAGCTTAGCCGTTTGGACAGGGCCCTTGGGTACGCAGTATTTT. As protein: CASSLAVWTGPLGTQYF.

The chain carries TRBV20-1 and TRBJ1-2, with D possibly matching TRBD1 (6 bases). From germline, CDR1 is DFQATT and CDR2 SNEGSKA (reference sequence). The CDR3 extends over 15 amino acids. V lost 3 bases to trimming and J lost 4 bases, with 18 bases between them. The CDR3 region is CSASLVGGRGYGYTF. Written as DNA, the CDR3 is TGCAGTGCTAGTCTGGTCGGGGGGCGAGGCTATGGCTACACCTTC.

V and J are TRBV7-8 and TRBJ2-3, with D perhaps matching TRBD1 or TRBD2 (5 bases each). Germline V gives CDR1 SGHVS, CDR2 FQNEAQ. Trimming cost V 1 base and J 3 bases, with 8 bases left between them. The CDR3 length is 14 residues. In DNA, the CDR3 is TGTGCCAGCAGCTTAGAATGGGGGACAGATACGCAGTATTTT. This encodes CASSLEWGTDTQYF.

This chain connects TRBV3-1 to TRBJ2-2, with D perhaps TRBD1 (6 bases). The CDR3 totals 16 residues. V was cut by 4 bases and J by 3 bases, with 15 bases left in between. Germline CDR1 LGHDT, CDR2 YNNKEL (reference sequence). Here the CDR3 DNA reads TGTGCCAGCAGCCTCCCAGGGGCGCGAGACACCGGGGAGCTGTTTTTT. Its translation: CASSLPGARDTGELFF.